These 7 T cell receptor beta chains share one sample of origin, sequenced in a study of blood T cell repertoires in COVID-19. Method: immunoSEQ multiplex PCR; TCRdb's copy keeps in-frame clones and lacks some. The table shows under 150,000 clones, with roughly 89% occurring only once. Sequencing was performed on peripheral blood. Receptors originate from a woman in her forties with acute or convalescent COVID-19.

V usage is TRBV5-6 and J usage is TRBJ2-4; TRBD1 matches 9 bases. This CDR3 spans 15 amino acids. After removal of 1 base from V and 5 bases from J, the junction contained 4 bases not matched to a gene. The germline gives CDR1 SGHDT, CDR2 YYEEEE. CDR3 coding DNA: TGTGCCAGCAGCTTGACAGGGGGCCCCCAAAACATTCAGTACTTC. It encodes CASSLTGGPQNIQYF. Filled out from reference TRBV5-6 and TRBJ2-4, the complete variable domain reads DAGVTQSPTHLIKTRGQQVTLRCSPKSGHDTVSWYQQALGQGPQFIFQYYEEEERQRGNFPDRFSGHQFPNYSSELNVNALLLGDSALYLCASSLTGGPQNIQYFGAGTRLSVL.

The CDR3: CAWMGSGGYGYTF. The DNA for the CDR3 is TGTGCCTGGATGGGGTCAGGGGGCTATGGCTACACCTTC. This sequence joins TRBV30 and TRBJ1-2, with 7 bases identical to TRBD1. There are 13 residues in the CDR3. Unmatched junction bases numbered 6, after V lost 4 bases and J lost 4 bases. Germline CDR1 is GTSNPN and CDR2 is SVGIG (reference sequence).

The V and J genes are TRBV25-1 and TRBJ2-1; weak D call: TRBD1 (5 bases). Germline-derived CDR1 and CDR2 are MGHDK and SYGVNS. The CDR3 sequence is 15 residues long. V was trimmed by 4 bases and J by 6 bases, leaving 16 bases between them. CDR3 protein: CASSADRRSVNEQFF. The DNA of the CDR3 is TGTGCCAGCAGTGCTGACAGAAGAAGTGTCAATGAGCAGTTCTTC.

This chain links TRBV18 with TRBJ2-3, with D tentatively TRBD2 (6 bases). The germline gives CDR1 KGHSH, CDR2 LQKENI. CDR3 size: 14 residues. The V end was cut by 4 bases, the J end by 1 base, with 9 bases between. CDR3 sequence (DNA): TGTGCCAGCTCACTTGGGACTGGCACAGATACGCAGTATTTT. It is translated as CASSLGTGTDTQYF.

The V call is TRBV2, the J call TRBJ2-1, with TRBD2 identical over 8 bases. There are 14 residues in the CDR3. CDR1 is SNHLY and CDR2 is FYNNEI in the germline V gene. The trim removed 7 bases at V and 2 bases at J, leaving 4 bases unmatched. The CDR3 sequence is CASKGGRTYNEQFF. CDR3 in DNA: TGTGCCAGCAAAGGCGGGAGGACCTACAATGAGCAGTTCTTC.

The chain combines TRBV6-2 or TRBV6-3 with TRBJ2-1; 12 bases are a match to TRBD1. This CDR3 is 14 amino acids long. Germline values: CDR1 MNHEY, CDR2 SVGEGT. Trimming removed 4 bases from V and 9 bases from J; junction bases left unmatched: 4. The CDR3 DNA sequence: TGTGCCAGCAGTTCGGGACAGGGGGCGGGTGAGCAGTTCTTC. This gives the protein CASSSGQGAGEQFF.

CDR3 sequence: CASSHGGGPYEQYF. CDR3 bases: TGTGCCAGCAGCCATGGCGGGGGGCCCTACGAGCAGTACTTC. V is TRBV14 and J is TRBJ2-7; 8 nucleotides match TRBD2. Per the germline V gene, CDR1 is SGHDN and CDR2 is FVKESK. V trimming: 3 bases; J trimming: 2 bases; junction bases outside the gene matches: 3. The CDR3 runs to 14 residues.